The T cell receptor beta chain under discussion was sequenced for a study of breast tumors, draining lymph nodes, adjacent tissues. Study-wide results and limits: Tumor T cell lymph node origin was a supported hypothesis, not proven. Luminal-like breast cancer showed significantly greater tumor-nontumor repertoire similarity than basal-like breast cancer did. Findings are consistent with lymph node origin and intratumoral expansion of most tumor T cells. Compared with lymph nodes, tumors were less diverse; compared with nontumor tissue, more.

MiXCR, run by TCRdb on the multiplex PCR reads, gives a single entry per CDR3 protein. Of approximately 89,000 distinct CDR3 sequences listed, approximately 28% are singletons. CDR3 length: 14 residues. Germline assignment: CDR1 DFQATT and CDR2 SNEGSKA (reference sequence). The trim removed 3 bases at V and 2 bases at J, leaving 5 bases unmatched. The lymph nodes were axillary draining lymph nodes from breast cancer patients. This clonotype was seen many times. Antigen specificity is unknown. Material: axillary lymph node tissue. The chain combines TRBV20-1 with TRBJ2-3, with 7 bases aligning to TRBD1. This TCR derives from a female donor with breast cancer. Some clones in this sample may be carry-over from other donors' samples. This CDR3 is CSARTGTNTDTQYF. The CDR3 nucleotides are TGCAGTGCTAGGACAGGGACGAACACAGATACGCAGTATTTT.